This is a list of T cell receptor beta chains from one sample in a study of graft-versus-host responses after intestinal transplantation. Method: immunoSEQ multiplex PCR; TCRdb's copy keeps in-frame clones and lacks some. The table has approximately 54,000 clones, more than 80% seen once. The input for sequencing was PBMCs, taken 650 to 670 days after intestinal transplant. These receptors were collected from a human patient who received an intestinal transplant, so some T cells may come from the graft donor. The CDR3 runs from the conserved cysteine through the conserved F or W. A D gene is named only where the DNA matches it firmly. Where a row states a size, it is once, few, many or the class of an expanded clone; other rows omit it.

j_call d_call clone_size v_call cdr3_aa cdr3_nt
TRBJ1-3 NA NA TRBV18 CASSPQEFSGNTIYF TGTGCCAGCTCACCACAGGAGTTCTCTGGAAACACCATATATTTT
TRBJ1-1 NA NA TRBV7-2 CASSFLTGRNTEAFF TGTGCCAGCAGCTTCCTGACAGGTCGGAACACTGAAGCTTTCTTT
TRBJ2-3 TRBD2 NA TRBV11-3 CASSPGGFGDTQYF TGTGCCAGCAGCCCGGGGGGTTTTGGAGATACGCAGTATTTT
TRBJ1-1 NA NA TRBV18 CASSPPSRGEAFF TGTGCCAGCTCACCACCGAGCAGGGGTGAAGCTTTCTTT
TRBJ2-1 TRBD2 NA TRBV5-1 CASSYPGGLAGDSSYNEQFF TGCGCCAGCAGCTACCCCGGGGGACTAGCGGGGGATAGCTCCTACAATGAGCAGTTCTTC
TRBJ2-7 TRBD1 NA TRBV11-1 CASSPRQGSYEQYF TGTGCCAGCAGCCCCAGACAGGGATCCTACGAGCAGTACTTC
TRBJ1-1 TRBD1 once TRBV6-6 CASSYGTGWSEAFF TGTGCCAGCAGTTACGGGACAGGGTGGTCTGAAGCTTTCTTT
TRBJ2-3 NA NA TRBV6-5 CASRRQATADTQYF TGTGCCAGTCGGAGACAAGCTACGGCAGATACGCAGTATTTT
TRBJ1-1 NA NA TRBV19 CASSISGNTEAFF TGTGCCAGTAGTATTTCCGGGAACACTGAAGCTTTCTTT
TRBJ1-1 NA NA TRBV10-3 CAIRGSQGRENTEAFF TGTGCCATCAGGGGGTCGCAGGGCAGGGAAAACACTGAAGCTTTCTTT
TRBJ1-2 NA once TRBV4-1 CASRALGGVDYGYTF TGCGCCAGCAGGGCCTTAGGGGGGGTAGACTATGGCTACACCTTC
TRBJ1-5 NA few TRBV4-1 CASSLMRTENQPQHF TGCGCCAGCAGCCTCATGCGGACCGAAAATCAGCCCCAGCATTTT
TRBJ1-2 NA NA TRBV10-3 CAISGDGGLGYGYTF TGTGCCATCAGTGGGGATGGAGGTTTGGGCTATGGCTACACCTTC
TRBJ1-5 TRBD1 few TRBV10-1 CASSEVGGEQPQHF TGCGCCAGCAGTGAGGTAGGGGGCGAGCAGCCCCAGCATTTT
TRBJ1-2 NA NA TRBV2 CASSEDVGSGRGYTF TGTGCCAGCAGTGAAGATGTGGGCTCCGGGAGGGGCTACACCTTC
TRBJ2-7 TRBD1 NA TRBV27 CASKGQELYEQYF TGTGCCAGCAAAGGACAGGAGCTATACGAGCAGTACTTC
TRBJ1-1 TRBD1 NA TRBV29-1 CSALTGGYTEAFF TGCAGCGCCTTAACAGGGGGCTATACTGAAGCTTTCTTT
TRBJ1-6 NA NA TRBV2 CASSAMGSSYNSPLHF TGTGCCAGCAGTGCTATGGGGAGCTCCTATAATTCACCCCTCCACTTT
TRBJ1-1 NA NA TRBV7-9 CASSLRGAFF TGTGCCAGCAGCTTGAGGGGAGCTTTCTTT
TRBJ1-5 NA NA TRBV2 CASTRYRDTNQPQHF TGTGCCAGCACCCGCTACAGGGATACCAATCAGCCCCAGCATTTT
TRBJ2-1 NA once TRBV11-3 CASSGRQSYNEQFF TGTGCCAGCAGCGGCCGACAGTCCTACAATGAGCAGTTCTTC
TRBJ2-5 NA NA TRBV15 CATSPRTQETQYF TGTGCCACCAGCCCCCGGACGCAAGAGACCCAGTACTTC
TRBJ2-1 TRBD2 NA TRBV9 CASSDRGDSYNEQFF TGTGCCAGCAGCGACCGGGGGGACTCCTACAATGAGCAGTTCTTC
TRBJ1-1 NA NA TRBV2 CASRGLIFSAEAFF TGTGCCAGCCGTGGACTGATCTTTTCCGCTGAAGCTTTCTTT
TRBJ1-1 TRBD1 NA TRBV5-5 CASSPYLYGQGYEAFF TGTGCCAGCAGCCCCTACCTATACGGACAGGGCTATGAAGCTTTCTTT
TRBJ2-5 TRBD1 NA TRBV5-1 CASSLGPDRGAQETQYF TGCGCCAGCAGCTTGGGTCCGGACAGGGGGGCCCAAGAGACCCAGTACTTC
TRBJ2-3 NA NA TRBV6-6 CASSPTLMSTDTQYF TGTGCCAGCAGCCCTACCTTGATGTCCACAGATACGCAGTATTTT
TRBJ1-2 TRBD1 NA TRBV19 CASRAGTGVFYGYTF TGTGCCAGTAGGGCCGGGACAGGGGTCTTCTATGGCTACACCTTC
TRBJ1-6 NA NA TRBV11-2 CASSLNLEVYSYNSPLHF TGTGCCAGCAGCTTAAACTTAGAGGTTTACTCCTATAATTCACCCCTCCACTTT
TRBJ1-5 NA NA TRBV2 CASSGWAGSRNQPQHF TGTGCCAGCAGTGGCTGGGCTGGGTCTCGCAATCAGCCCCAGCATTTT
TRBJ2-5 NA NA TRBV5-4 CASSPRSIGLGETQYF TGTGCCAGCAGCCCCCGAAGCATTGGGCTAGGGGAGACCCAGTACTTC
TRBJ2-7 NA NA TRBV6-5 CASSPSFGPYEQYF TGTGCCAGCAGTCCTAGTTTCGGCCCCTACGAGCAGTACTTC
TRBJ2-2 NA NA TRBV9 CASSGREFGELFF TGTGCCAGCAGCGGGAGGGAATTCGGGGAGCTGTTTTTT
TRBJ2-3 TRBD2 NA TRBV5-1 CASSQGTSGKSTDTQYF TGCGCCAGCAGCCAAGGGACTAGCGGGAAAAGCACAGATACGCAGTATTTT
TRBJ1-2 NA NA TRBV21-1 CASSCGPTNYGYTF TGTGCCAGCAGCTGCGGACCTACCAACTATGGCTACACCTTC
TRBJ1-1 NA NA TRBV5-5 CASSFRRRDTEAFF TGTGCCAGCAGCTTTAGGCGCCGGGACACTGAAGCTTTCTTT
TRBJ2-7 NA NA TRBV7-9 CASSLGEKFSYEQYF TGTGCCAGCAGCTTAGGGGAAAAATTCTCCTACGAGCAGTACTTC
TRBJ2-1 TRBD1 NA TRBV11-2 CASSLDRVREQFF TGTGCCAGCAGCTTGGACAGGGTCCGAGAGCAGTTCTTC
TRBJ2-1 NA NA TRBV2 CASKIEGSPYNEQFF TGTGCCAGCAAAATCGAGGGCAGCCCCTACAATGAGCAGTTCTTC